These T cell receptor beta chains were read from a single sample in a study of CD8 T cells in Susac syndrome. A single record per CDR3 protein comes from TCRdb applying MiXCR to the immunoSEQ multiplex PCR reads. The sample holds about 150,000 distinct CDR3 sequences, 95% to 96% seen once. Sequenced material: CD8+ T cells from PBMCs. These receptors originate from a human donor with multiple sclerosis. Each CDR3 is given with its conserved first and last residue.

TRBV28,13,CASSNDRAYGYTF
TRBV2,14,CASSPGRRATEAFF
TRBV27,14,CASSWGFQNTEAFF
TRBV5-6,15,CARSFASGSTDTQYF
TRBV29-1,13,CSVAGGAYNEQFF
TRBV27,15,CASSPTGGRLDTQYF
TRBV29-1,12,CSVAIPVDEQFF
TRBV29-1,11,CSAYRGYEQYF
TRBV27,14,CASSSKGAAYGYTF
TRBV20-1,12,CSARGVMAEQFF
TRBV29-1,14,CSVEHGLYQETQYF
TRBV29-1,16,CSADGTGTVEPDTQYF
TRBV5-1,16,CASTDLGGGSPGELFF
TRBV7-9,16,CASSPPGGTFSYEQYF
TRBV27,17,CASSLNLGAEIPYEQYF
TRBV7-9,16,CASSRGQDSGKNIQYF
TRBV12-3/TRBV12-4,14,CAIQRGSNTGELFF
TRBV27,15,CASRSAGPGVTLLFF
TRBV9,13,CASSDEMNTEAFF
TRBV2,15,CASSAGTGKQETQYF
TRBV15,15,CATSRVQGFNQPQHF
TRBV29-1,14,CSVEKDRATDTQYF
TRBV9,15,CASSPPGQGSGELFF
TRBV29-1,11,CSVHRSNEQFF
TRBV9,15,CASSVVSGATDTQYF
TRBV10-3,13,CAISDSDSYEQYF
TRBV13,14,CASSLGLSNQPQHF
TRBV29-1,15,CSAALTWDFTNEQFF
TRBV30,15,CAWSGSRDNLLEQYF
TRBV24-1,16,CATSVGGGASYNEQFF
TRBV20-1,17,CSAGIHRGDRLYNEQFF
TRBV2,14,CASSELGQGYEQYF
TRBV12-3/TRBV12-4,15,CASSPAGGPLDIQYF
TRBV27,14,CASSFQKSTDTQYF
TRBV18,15,CASSTDRGEWETQYF
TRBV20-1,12,CSARDIAIEQFF
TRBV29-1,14,CSVPGQGIYYGYTF
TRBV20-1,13,CSATLHRPDTQYF